This T cell receptor beta chain was profiled in a study of identical twins. CDR1 is SEHNR, CDR2 FQNEAQ, per germline (reference sequence). Trimming removed 6 bases from V and 5 bases from J; junction bases left unmatched: 11. The CDR3 runs 15 residues. TCRdb reanalysed the 5' RACE reads using MiXCR and keeps one entry per CDR3 protein. This table has approximately 230,000 distinct CDR3 sequences, 5% to 7% appearing once. This clonotype was counted between two and nine times. These data were likewise used in another study, on T cells expressing NK-cell markers.

What was sequenced was CD8+ T cells sorted from blood. V gene TRBV7-9 combines with J gene TRBJ2-7; 9 nucleotides match TRBD1. The sequence derives from a woman in her late teens or twenties in good health. The DNA for the CDR3 is TGTGCCAGCAGTCTTACGTACAGGGGGCAGAACGAGCAGTACTTC. Amino acids: CASSLTYRGQNEQYF.